This paragraph reports one T cell receptor (beta chain). It lacks a known antigen. The sample holds no much larger clone one base away, and base qualities are not on file. This sample is part of a study of blood T cell repertoires in COVID-19 (dated by TCRdb to the early 2020s). Turning to the overall study: The collaborator samples originated in the United States, Italy and Spain and spanned the acute and convalescent phases of COVID-19. The prospective study material was composed of cDNA or gDNA derived from T cells, B-cell-depleted T cells, or PBMCs. Deeply sampled blood TCRbeta repertoires from subjects exposed to, actively infected with, or recovered from COVID-19 were included in the dataset. The repertoires were released in a freely available public database intended as a resource for research on the immune response to SARS-CoV-2. The samples were drawn from the first 160 participants of the ongoing ImmuneRACE study and from some 1,300 subjects provided by 6 global collaborators. Sample metadata almost always included a de-identified subject ID, COVID-19 status, age in years and sex. HLA class I and class II types, where available, came from metadata supplied by the sample provider rather than from assay-based typing. General study outcomes and caveats: The amount of clinical and demographic metadata varied by source and participant and was provided uncurated.

Germline trimming: 4 bases from V, 5 bases from J; junction bases outside gene matches: 6. Reading from cysteine to phenylalanine, the CDR3 counts 14 amino acids. Only the CDR3 region is kept as DNA, spanning 42 bases read in frame from base 1. The CDR1 and CDR2 encoded by the germline V gene are SGHTA and FQGNSA. TCRbeta CDR3 regions were amplified from genomic DNA by means of the immunoSEQ Assay, a bias-controlled multiplex PCR. As for the authors' bioinformatics: Within the assay, amplification of reference gene primers was used to estimate how many nucleated cells each sample contained. To quantify the absolute abundance of each unique TCRbeta CDR3 rearrangement, sequence reads were collapsed and filtered. Productive Simpson clonality was computed per sample as the square root of Simpson's diversity index over productive rearrangements. Here the immuneACCESS table is served through TCRdb, limited to in-frame sequences with V and J called. Missing clones are a known gap in these copies; in checked studies unresolved V genes cover under half, and the rest lacks a known reason. V and J calls and clone size are those listed in that table; D and trimming were worked out from the DNA. Counted in this sample were some 170,000 clones; 60% to 85% of them appeared once. The ten largest clones add up to approximately 3% of the sample.

Collaborating institutions collected whole blood in K2EDTA tubes following their own protocols. Collaborator samples were shipped for TCRbeta analysis as frozen whole blood, isolated PBMCs, or DNA extracted from either sample type. Sequenced input: peripheral blood. This sequence was found in a man between 70 and 80 years old with acute or convalescent COVID-19. Recombination connected TRBV7-2 to TRBJ2-7, with 9 middle bases fitting TRBD1. The CDR3 in this case is CASSSGTGINEQYF. The DNA reads TGTGCCAGCAGCTCCGGGACAGGGATAAACGAGCAGTACTTC.